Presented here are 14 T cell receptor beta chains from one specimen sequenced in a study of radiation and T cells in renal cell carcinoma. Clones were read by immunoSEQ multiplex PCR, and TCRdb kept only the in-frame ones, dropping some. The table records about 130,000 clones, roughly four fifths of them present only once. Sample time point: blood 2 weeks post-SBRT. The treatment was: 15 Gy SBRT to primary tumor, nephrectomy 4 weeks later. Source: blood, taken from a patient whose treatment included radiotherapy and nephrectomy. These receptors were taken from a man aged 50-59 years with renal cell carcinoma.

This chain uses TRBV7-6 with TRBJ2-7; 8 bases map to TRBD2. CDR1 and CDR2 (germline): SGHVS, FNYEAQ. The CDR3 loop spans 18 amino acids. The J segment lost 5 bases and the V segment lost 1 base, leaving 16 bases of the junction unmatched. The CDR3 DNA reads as TGTGCCAGCAGCTTAGGTTTGACGGGAGGGATCTCCGACCACGAGCAGTACTTC. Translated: CASSLGLTGGISDHEQYF.

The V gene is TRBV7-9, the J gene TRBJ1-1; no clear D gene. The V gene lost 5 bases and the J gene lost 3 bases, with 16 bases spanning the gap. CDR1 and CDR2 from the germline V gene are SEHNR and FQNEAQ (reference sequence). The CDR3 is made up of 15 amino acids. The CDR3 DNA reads TGTGCCAGCAGCCGGAAACCACAAGAGCACACTGAAGCTTTCTTT. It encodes CASSRKPQEHTEAFF.

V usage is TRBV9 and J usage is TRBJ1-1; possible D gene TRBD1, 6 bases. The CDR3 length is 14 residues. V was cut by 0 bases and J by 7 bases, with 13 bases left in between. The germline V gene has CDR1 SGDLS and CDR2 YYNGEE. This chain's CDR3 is CASSVAGGAGEAFF. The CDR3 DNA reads TGTGCCAGCAGCGTAGCTGGGGGGGCGGGTGAAGCTTTCTTT.

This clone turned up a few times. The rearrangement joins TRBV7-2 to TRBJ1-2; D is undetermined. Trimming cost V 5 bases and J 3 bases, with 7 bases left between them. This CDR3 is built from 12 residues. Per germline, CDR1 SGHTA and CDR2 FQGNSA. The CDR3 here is CASSVGYYGYTF. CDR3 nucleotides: TGTGCCAGCAGCGTCGGCTACTATGGCTACACCTTC. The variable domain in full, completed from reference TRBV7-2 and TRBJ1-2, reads GAGVSQSPSNKVTEKGKDVELRCDPISGHTALYWYRQSLGQGLEFLIYFQGNSAPDKSGLPSDRFSAERTGGSVSTLTIQRTQQEDSAVYLCASSVGYYGYTFGSGTRLTVV.

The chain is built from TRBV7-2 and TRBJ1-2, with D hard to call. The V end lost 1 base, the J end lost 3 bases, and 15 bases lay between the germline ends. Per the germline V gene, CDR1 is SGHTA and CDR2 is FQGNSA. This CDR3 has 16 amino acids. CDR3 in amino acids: CASSLGAKIGYYGYTF. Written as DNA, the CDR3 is TGTGCCAGCAGCTTAGGAGCCAAAATAGGCTACTATGGCTACACCTTC.

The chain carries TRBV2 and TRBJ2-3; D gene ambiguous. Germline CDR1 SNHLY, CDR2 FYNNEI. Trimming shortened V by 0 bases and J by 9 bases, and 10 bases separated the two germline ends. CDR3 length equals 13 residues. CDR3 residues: CASSEAGQWTQYF. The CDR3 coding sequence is TGTGCCAGCAGTGAAGCCGGGCAATGGACGCAGTATTTT.

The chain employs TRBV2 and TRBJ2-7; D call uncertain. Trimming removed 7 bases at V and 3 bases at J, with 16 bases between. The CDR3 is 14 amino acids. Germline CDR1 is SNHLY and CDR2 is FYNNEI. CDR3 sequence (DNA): TGTGCCAGCACCTTAAGGGCAGCCAACTACGAGCAGTACTTC. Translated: CASTLRAANYEQYF.

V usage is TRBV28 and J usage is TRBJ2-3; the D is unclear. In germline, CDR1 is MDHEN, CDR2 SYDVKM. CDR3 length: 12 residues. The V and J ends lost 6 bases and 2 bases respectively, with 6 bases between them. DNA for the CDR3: TGTGCCAGCAGCTACGCCACAGATACGCAGTATTTT. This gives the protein CASSYATDTQYF.

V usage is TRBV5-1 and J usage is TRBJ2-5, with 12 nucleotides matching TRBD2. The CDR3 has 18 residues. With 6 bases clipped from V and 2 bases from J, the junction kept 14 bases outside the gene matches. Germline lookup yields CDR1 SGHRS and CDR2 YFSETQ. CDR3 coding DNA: TGCGCCAGCACACTCCAGACTAGCGGGGGTCTGGGGCAAGAGACCCAGTACTTC. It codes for CASTLQTSGGLGQETQYF.

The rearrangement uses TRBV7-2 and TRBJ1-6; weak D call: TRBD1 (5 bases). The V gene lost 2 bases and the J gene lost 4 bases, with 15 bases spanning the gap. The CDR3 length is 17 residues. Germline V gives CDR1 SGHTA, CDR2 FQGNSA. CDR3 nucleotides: TGTGCCAGCAGCTTAAGACCCGGCGGGGCTTATAATTCACCCCTCCACTTT. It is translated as CASSLRPGGAYNSPLHF.

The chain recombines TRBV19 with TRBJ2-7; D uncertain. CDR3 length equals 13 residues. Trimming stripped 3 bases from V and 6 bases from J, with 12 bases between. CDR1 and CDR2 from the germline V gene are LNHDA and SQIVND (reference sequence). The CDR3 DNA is TGTGCCAGTAGTATTAAAATCCGGTCCGAGCAGTACTTC. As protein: CASSIKIRSEQYF.

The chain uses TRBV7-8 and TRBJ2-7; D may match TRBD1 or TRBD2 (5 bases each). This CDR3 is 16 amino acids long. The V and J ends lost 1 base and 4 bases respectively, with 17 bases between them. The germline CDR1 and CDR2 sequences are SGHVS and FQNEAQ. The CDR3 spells CASSLEWAGSIYEQYF. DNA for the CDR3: TGTGCCAGCAGCTTAGAATGGGCAGGGAGTATTTACGAGCAGTACTTC.

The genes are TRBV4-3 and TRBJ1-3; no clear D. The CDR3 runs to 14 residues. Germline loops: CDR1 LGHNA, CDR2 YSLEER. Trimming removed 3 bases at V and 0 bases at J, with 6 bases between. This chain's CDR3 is CASSQDYSGNTIYF. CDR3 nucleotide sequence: TGCGCCAGCAGCCAGGACTACTCTGGAAACACCATATATTTT.

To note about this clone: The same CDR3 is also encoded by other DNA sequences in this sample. This CDR3 is CASSLGTGVSYEQYF. Here the CDR3 DNA reads TGTGCCAGCAGCTTAGGGACAGGGGTCTCCTACGAGCAGTACTTC. J is TRBJ2-7 and V is TRBV7-3; 10 bases agree with TRBD1. Germline V lookup: CDR1 SGHTA, CDR2 FQGTGA. After removal of 2 bases from V and 0 bases from J, the junction contained 1 base not matched to a gene. This CDR3 has 15 residues.